This T cell receptor beta chain was obtained from a study of T cell repertoires in cytomegalovirus infection. Across the study: A matching HLA type, together with CMV infection, was signaled by public TCR beta signatures. General study results and limits: Ex vivo responses were dominated by HLA-C-restricted CMV-specific TCR beta clonotypes.

MiXCR was run by TCRdb on the reads, yielding one entry per CDR3 protein. The table records more than 250,000 distinct CDR3 sequences, 20% to 25% of them present only once. CDR1 and CDR2 (germline): KGHDR, SFDVKD. The CDR3 runs 14 residues. V was cut by 7 bases and J by 2 bases, with 11 bases left in between. With respect to this clonotype: Its antigen remains unknown.

This TCR was sampled from a human donor in good health (CMV status not recorded). Some clones in this sample may be carry-over from other donors' samples. The V and J genes are TRBV24-1 and TRBJ2-1, with a tentative D call TRBD2 (6 bases). The material sequenced was cultured PBMCs, taken from culture after CMV antigen stimulation. CDR3 sequence (DNA): TGTGCCACCAGCGGGAGTCGGGCCTACAATGAGCAGTTCTTC. This gives the protein CATSGSRAYNEQFF.